A single sample gave rise to the 28 T cell receptor beta chains below, sequenced in a study of blood T cell repertoires in COVID-19. Libraries were prepared by immunoSEQ multiplex PCR; TCRdb keeps only in-frame clonotypes and omits some of them. Of more than 50,000 clones in the sample, 90% were seen once. The sample was peripheral blood. All receptors derive from a man aged 60 to 75 with active COVID-19.

This chain joins TRBV28 and TRBJ2-6, with D possibly TRBD1 on 6 matching bases. Germline V gene sequence: CDR1 MDHEN, CDR2 SYDVKM. This CDR3 is built from 15 residues. Trimming removed 6 bases from V and 0 bases from J, with 9 bases in between. CDR3 region: CASSRDNSGANVLTF. The CDR3 nucleotides are TGTGCCAGCAGCCGGGACAACTCTGGGGCCAACGTCCTGACTTTC.

V is TRBV4-3 and J is TRBJ2-2; weak D call: TRBD2 (5 bases). Trimming left V 0 bases short and J 1 base short, with 12 bases between. The germline gives CDR1 LGHNA, CDR2 YSLEER. The CDR3 extends over 17 amino acids. The CDR3 region is CASSQDSSGMNTGELFF. For the CDR3, the DNA is TGCGCCAGCAGCCAAGATTCAAGCGGAATGAACACCGGGGAGCTGTTTTTT.

The chain employs TRBV4-3 and TRBJ2-7; maybe TRBD2 (5 bases). CDR3 length: 17 residues. V lost 1 base to trimming and J lost 3 bases, with 19 bases between them. Per the germline V gene, CDR1 is LGHNA and CDR2 is YSLEER. The CDR3 DNA reads TGCGCCAGCAGCCAAGGTGACGGGCCCCGGGGTTACTACGAGCAGTACTTC. Translated, it gives CASSQGDGPRGYYEQYF.

The chain links TRBV5-1 to TRBJ2-7, with 7 positions matching TRBD2. Germline trimming cut 1 base from V and 1 base from J; bases unmatched to any gene: 8. The CDR3 has 16 amino acids. The germline CDR1 and CDR2 sequences are SGHRS and YFSETQ. CDR3 sequence reads: CASSLLGLAVSYEQYF. For the CDR3, the DNA is TGCGCCAGCAGCTTGTTGGGCCTAGCGGTGTCCTACGAGCAGTACTTC.

CDR3 sequence (DNA): TGTGCCAGCAGCCAGGGGGGAGCGCGCACAGATACGCAGTATTTT. Its translation is CASSQGGARTDTQYF. The gene calls are TRBV3-1 (or the pseudogene TRBV3-2) and TRBJ2-3, with D possibly matching TRBD2 (6 bases). V lost 3 bases and J lost 1, with 11 bases in between. This CDR3 spans 15 amino acids. CDR1 is LGHDT, CDR2 YNNKEL, per germline (reference sequence).

This chain uses TRBV12-5 with TRBJ1-2; tentatively, D is TRBD1 (6 bases). Germline CDR1 and CDR2: LGHNT and FRNRAP. V lost 4 bases to trimming and J lost 4 bases, with 16 bases between them. This CDR3 is 15 amino acids long. The CDR3 sequence: CASGYRDNTLYGYTF. CDR3 sequence (DNA): TGTGCTAGTGGTTACCGGGACAACACTCTCTATGGCTACACCTTC.

The chain recombines TRBV3-1 (or the pseudogene TRBV3-2) with TRBJ2-5; 8 positions match TRBD1. V dropped 0 bases and J dropped 2; count of bases not matched to a gene: 11. The CDR3 is 18 amino acids. Germline CDR1 LGHDT, CDR2 YNNKEL (reference sequence). The CDR3 DNA sequence: TGTGCCAGCAGCCAAGAGGGCTCCCAGGGGGCCCCACAAGAGACCCAGTACTTC. Translating it yields CASSQEGSQGAPQETQYF.

This clone appeared once. J is TRBJ2-5 and V is TRBV19; weak D call: TRBD2 (5 bases). CDR3 length: 11 residues. From germline, CDR1 is LNHDA and CDR2 SQIVND (reference sequence). V shed 9 bases and J shed 4 bases, with 9 bases lying between them. The CDR3 reads CASGLGETQYF. The CDR3 nucleotides read TGTGCCAGCGGACTCGGAGAGACCCAGTACTTC.

The chain is built from TRBV28 and TRBJ2-2; D gene uncertain. The CDR3 covers 14 residues. Germline assignment: CDR1 MDHEN and CDR2 SYDVKM. Trimming pared 4 bases from V and 10 bases from J, leaving 16 bases between. DNA for the CDR3: TGTGCCAGCAGTTCTCCCTCGAACGGTCTGGAGCTGTTTTTT. Its translation: CASSSPSNGLELFF.

The gene calls are TRBV7-3 and TRBJ1-4; 8 nucleotides match TRBD1. Trimming at V came to 5 bases and at J to 7 bases, leaving 12 bases not matched to a gene. The CDR3 totals 16 residues. The V gene's germline CDR1 is SGHTA and CDR2 FQGTGA. For the CDR3, the DNA is TGTGCCAGCAGCACCCGGTCGGACAGGGCTTCTGAAAAACTGTTTTTT. Its translation: CASSTRSDRASEKLFF.

This sequence joins TRBV27 and TRBJ1-5; 8 bases map to TRBD1. Germline loops: CDR1 MNHEY, CDR2 SMNVEV (reference sequence). There are 15 residues in the CDR3. Trimming cost V 5 bases and J 7 bases; bases outside gene matches: 10. This CDR3 is CASSPPQDRAQPQHF. CDR3 coding DNA: TGTGCCAGCAGTCCGCCCCAGGACAGGGCGCAGCCCCAGCATTTT.

V and J are TRBV9 and TRBJ2-3; 14 bases are a match to TRBD2. CDR1 SGDLS and CDR2 YYNGEE come from the germline V gene. The length of the CDR3 is 15 residues. Trimming took 4 bases from V and 5 from J; bases not matched to a gene: 3. CDR3: CASSLGLAGEDTQYF. In DNA form, the CDR3 reads TGTGCCAGCAGCCTGGGACTAGCGGGAGAAGATACGCAGTATTTT.

The gene calls are TRBV7-8 and TRBJ2-5; 8 bases fit TRBD2. CDR3 size: 13 residues. J was trimmed by 5 bases and V by 4 bases; bases with no gene match: 3. The germline V gene encodes CDR1 SGHVS and CDR2 FQNEAQ. The CDR3 loop reads CASSSTGGETQYF. CDR3 nucleotides: TGTGCCAGCAGCTCGACGGGGGGGGAGACCCAGTACTTC.

V is TRBV6-2 or TRBV6-3 and J is TRBJ2-1; tentative D call: TRBD2 (6 bases). Germline V gene data show CDR1 as MNHEY and CDR2 as SVGEGT. Trimming took 4 bases from V and 9 from J, leaving 16 bases between them. The CDR3 is 14 residues long. CDR3 sequence: CASSSVLAGTEQFF. DNA of the CDR3: TGTGCCAGCAGTTCCGTCCTTGCGGGGACTGAGCAGTTCTTC.

The CDR3 DNA follows: TGCGCCAGCTCCGCGGGCGCTGGAAACACCATATATTTT. This codes for CASSAGAGNTIYF. This chain uses TRBV5-1 with TRBJ1-3; D gene uncertain. Looked up from germline, CDR1 is SGHRS and CDR2 is YFSETQ. CDR3 size: 13 residues. Trimming took 7 bases from V and 2 from J, leaving 10 bases between them.

The chain carries TRBV18 and TRBJ2-7; weak D call: TRBD2 (5 bases). The CDR3 totals 14 residues. V was clipped by 5 bases and J by 4 bases, with 15 bases between them. In germline, CDR1 is KGHSH, CDR2 LQKENI. This chain's CDR3 is CASSRSSGGYEQYF. CDR3 DNA: TGTGCCAGCTCAAGGAGCTCGGGCGGGTACGAGCAGTACTTC.

The genes are TRBV11-3 and TRBJ2-3; maybe TRBD1 (6 bases). Per the germline V gene, CDR1 is SGHNT and CDR2 is YENEEA. This CDR3 spans 14 amino acids. V was clipped by 6 bases and J by 0 bases, with 10 bases between them. CDR3 sequence: CASRPQGSTDTQYF. CDR3 nucleotides: TGTGCCAGCAGACCTCAGGGGAGCACAGATACGCAGTATTTT.

This sequence joins TRBV7-2 and TRBJ2-4, with D possibly being TRBD2 (6 bases). The CDR3 is made up of 16 amino acids. Germline assignment: CDR1 SGHTA and CDR2 FQGNSA. Trimming cost V 1 base and J 0 bases, with 10 bases left between them. The CDR3 sequence is CASSLVGGTAKNIQYF. The CDR3 DNA is TGTGCCAGCAGCTTAGTAGGAGGGACAGCCAAAAACATTCAGTACTTC.

The rearrangement joins TRBV19 to TRBJ1-1; D might be TRBD1 (5 bases). This CDR3 region has 17 residues. V lost 8 bases, J lost 0 bases, and 22 bases lay in between. Germline V gives CDR1 LNHDA, CDR2 SQIVND (reference sequence). CDR3 residues: CASGYRPRPGVNTEAFF. The CDR3 region has the DNA TGTGCCAGTGGATATCGACCTCGACCGGGGGTGAACACTGAAGCTTTCTTT.

The gene calls are TRBV2 and TRBJ2-7, with 7 bases fitting TRBD1. Germline assignment: CDR1 SNHLY and CDR2 FYNNEI. V lost 6 bases and J lost 2; bases outside the gene matches: 1. The CDR3 length is 12 residues. DNA for the CDR3: TGTGCCAGCAGCGGACAGGCCTACGAGCAGTACTTC. It encodes CASSGQAYEQYF.

This chain uses TRBV9 with TRBJ1-1; TRBD1 matches 10 bases. Germline-derived CDR1 and CDR2 are SGDLS and YYNGEE. V dropped 0 bases and J dropped 1; count of bases not matched to a gene: 9. The CDR3 covers 18 residues. The CDR3 region is CASSVAFAGQGKNTEAFF. The CDR3 DNA follows: TGTGCCAGCAGCGTAGCCTTCGCGGGACAGGGGAAGAACACTGAAGCTTTCTTT. Full variable domain (missing parts from reference TRBV9 and TRBJ1-1): DSGVTQTPKHLITATGQRVTLRCSPRSGDLSVYWYQQSLDQGLQFLIQYYNGEERAKGNILERFSAQQFPDLHSELNLSSLELGDSALYFCASSVAFAGQGKNTEAFFGQGTRLTVV.

The chain joins TRBV6-5 to TRBJ1-1, with D unclear. CDR1 MNHEY and CDR2 SVGAGI come from the germline V gene. The CDR3 contains 13 residues. CDR3 loop: CALRLDWNTEAFF. The CDR3 DNA follows: TGTGCACTACGACTCGATTGGAACACTGAAGCTTTCTTT.

The table lists this clone with a count of one. The chain combines TRBV5-6 with TRBJ1-5, with a possible D match to TRBD1 (5 bases). This CDR3 has 16 residues. The V end lost 1 base, the J end lost 6 bases, and 17 bases lay between the germline ends. Germline V gives CDR1 SGHDT, CDR2 YYEEEE. The CDR3 bases are TGTGCCAGCAGCTTGATGGAGACAGCTGGTAGTCAGCCCCAGCATTTT. The encoded protein is CASSLMETAGSQPQHF.

This rearrangement joins TRBV6-2 or TRBV6-3 to TRBJ2-7, with 9 bases lining up with TRBD2. The V segment lost 5 bases and the J segment 3 bases; nucleotides outside the gene matches: 5. Per germline, CDR1 MNHEY and CDR2 SVGEGT. The CDR3 contains 14 residues. CDR3 protein: CASSALAGRYEQYF. Here the CDR3 DNA reads TGTGCCAGCAGTGCACTAGCGGGTCGCTACGAGCAGTACTTC.

The V call is TRBV5-1, the J call TRBJ2-7; a possible D gene is TRBD1 (7 bases). Germline values: CDR1 SGHRS, CDR2 YFSETQ. Deletions cut 3 bases from V and 6 bases from J, with 22 bases between. CDR3 length: 16 amino acids. The DNA of the CDR3 is TGCGCCAGCAGCTGGGGGGACAGATCAAACCTTCTCGAGCAGTACTTC. Its translation is CASSWGDRSNLLEQYF.

This rearrangement joins TRBV6-5 to TRBJ1-2; D may be TRBD1 (6 bases). The length of the CDR3 is 15 residues. Germline values: CDR1 MNHEY, CDR2 SVGAGI. The V and J ends lost 0 bases and 4 bases respectively, with 12 bases between them. The CDR3 spells CASSYSVLGGYGYTF. The CDR3, as DNA: TGTGCCAGCAGTTACTCCGTCCTAGGGGGCTATGGCTACACCTTC.

J is TRBJ2-3 and V is TRBV24-1; D not resolved. The V and J ends lost 5 bases and 0 bases respectively, with 14 bases between them. Germline loops: CDR1 KGHDR, CDR2 SFDVKD. There are 16 residues in the CDR3. CDR3 protein: CATSGRWAGSTDTQYF. CDR3 coding DNA: TGTGCCACCAGTGGTCGTTGGGCAGGTAGCACAGATACGCAGTATTTT.

The V and J genes are TRBV25-1 and TRBJ2-7, with D uncertain. CDR3 length: 11 amino acids. From germline, CDR1 is MGHDK and CDR2 SYGVNS. V lost 1 base to trimming and J lost 6 bases, with 4 bases between them. The CDR3 DNA reads TGTGCCAGCAGTGAATTCTCCGAGCAGTACTTC. Translating gives CASSEFSEQYF.